Each of the 22 T cell receptor beta chains below was sequenced from the same sample in a study of cytomegalovirus exposure and HLA in healthy donors. The PCR used 60 Vbeta and 13 Jbeta primers. Some clones are missing from TCRdb's copy, which holds only in-frame ones; the method was immunoSEQ multiplex PCR. Seen here are under 130,000 clones, 79% observed once, and the top ten hold about 3%. Sequenced material: PBMCs. Source of these receptors: a woman aged 40-49 years in good health and CMV-seronegative.

This chain uses TRBV30 with TRBJ1-5; TRBD1 might be the D (6 bases). There are 14 residues in the CDR3. V dropped 0 bases and J dropped 4 bases, with 10 bases sitting between them. CDR1 and CDR2 (germline): GTSNPN, SVGIG (reference sequence). As DNA, the CDR3 is TGTGCCTGGAGTGTACCGCAGGGGAATCAGCCCCAGCATTTT. This sequence encodes CAWSVPQGNQPQHF.

The V gene is TRBV9, the J gene TRBJ2-5, with 9 bases matching TRBD1. CDR3 length equals 15 residues. J gave up 5 bases and V 4 bases, and 9 bases lay outside the gene matches. From germline, CDR1 is SGDLS and CDR2 YYNGEE. The CDR3 loop reads CASSHETGGLETQYF. The CDR3, as DNA: TGTGCCAGCAGCCACGAGACAGGGGGATTGGAGACCCAGTACTTC.

The chain recombines TRBV27 with TRBJ2-7, with 9 bases aligning to TRBD1. The germline V gene has CDR1 MNHEY and CDR2 SMNVEV (reference sequence). The CDR3 has 16 residues. V was pared by 0 bases and J by 5 bases, with 8 bases of the junction left unmatched. In nucleotides, the CDR3 is TGTGCCAGCAGTTTATCGTCCGGGACAGGGCTGGACGAGCAGTACTTC. Translated: CASSLSSGTGLDEQYF.

This chain joins TRBV7-2 and TRBJ2-1; D is unclear. Between the trimmed V and J ends, which lost 1 base and 7 bases, there was a span of 8 bases. Per germline, CDR1 SGHTA and CDR2 FQGNSA. The CDR3 has 13 residues. The CDR3 region is CASSLGHGNEQFF. The DNA for the CDR3 is TGTGCCAGCAGCTTAGGCCACGGGAATGAGCAGTTCTTC.

This rearrangement joins TRBV9 to TRBJ2-2; 8 bases align to TRBD2. The ends lost 0 bases at V and 9 bases at J; junction bases unmatched: 10. Germline-derived CDR1 and CDR2 are SGDLS and YYNGEE. This CDR3 comprises 16 residues. In DNA, the CDR3 is TGTGCCAGCAGCGTAGCCCTAGCGGGCACGTATCGGGAGCTGTTTTTT. Amino acid sequence: CASSVALAGTYRELFF.

The V call is TRBV7-2, the J call TRBJ1-3; D is unresolved. Trimming removed 6 bases at V and 1 base at J, with 13 bases between. Germline loops: CDR1 SGHTA, CDR2 FQGNSA. This CDR3 is 15 amino acids long. The CDR3 loop is CASRSPGESGNTIYF. The CDR3 DNA sequence: TGTGCCAGCAGGTCCCCCGGGGAATCTGGAAACACCATATATTTT.

The chain joins TRBV28 to TRBJ2-3; D may be TRBD2 (7 bases). Trimming removed 6 bases from V and 6 bases from J, with 16 bases in between. The CDR3 is made up of 14 amino acids. Germline V gives CDR1 MDHEN, CDR2 SYDVKM. The CDR3 DNA is TGTGCCAGCAGCCCCAGGGGAGGGCGGGATACGCAGTATTTT. It translates to CASSPRGGRDTQYF. Combining the CDR3 with reference TRBV28 and TRBJ2-3 gives the whole variable domain DVKVTQSSRYLVKRTGEKVFLECVQDMDHENMFWYRQDPGLGLRLIYFSYDVKMKEKGDIPEGYSVSREKKERFSLILESASTNQTSMYLCASSPRGGRDTQYFGPGTRLTVL.

The V gene is TRBV11-2, the J gene TRBJ2-7; D not resolved. Germline CDR1 reads SGHAT; CDR2 reads FQNNGV. This CDR3 region has 14 residues. Deletions cut 5 bases from V and 7 bases from J, with 18 bases between. Here the CDR3 reads CASSPEVADGEQYF. The CDR3, as DNA: TGTGCCAGCAGCCCAGAGGTGGCCGATGGGGAGCAGTACTTC.

The gene calls are TRBV5-3 and TRBJ1-3, with 9 bases identical to TRBD1. TRBV5-3 is treated as an ORF (open reading frame) with a function not yet certain. The length of the CDR3 is 16 residues. The V gene end was trimmed by 0 bases and the J gene end by 11 bases; junction bases not matched to a gene: 12. In DNA, the CDR3 is TGTGCCAGAAGCTTGGGGACAGGGGCAGGCTGGAGCTCCATATATTTT. Residues: CARSLGTGAGWSSIYF.

This chain connects TRBV7-9 to TRBJ1-2; a weak D match, TRBD1 (6 bases). CDR1 is SEHNR and CDR2 is FQNEAQ in the germline V gene (reference sequence). Trimming took 1 base from V and 7 from J, leaving 16 bases between them. The CDR3 loop spans 15 amino acids. CDR3 bases: TGTGCCAGCAGCTTAGTTGCCAGGGGATGGGGTGGCTACACCTTC. Translation gives CASSLVARGWGGYTF.

CDR3 residues: CASSYRGNQPQHF. In nucleotides, the CDR3 is TGTGCCAGCAGCTACAGGGGCAATCAGCCCCAGCATTTT. J is TRBJ1-5 and V is TRBV11-2; D perhaps matches TRBD1 (6 bases). Trimming took 4 bases from V and 2 from J, leaving 6 bases between them. CDR1 and CDR2 from the germline V gene are SGHAT and FQNNGV. The CDR3 has 13 amino acids. The entire variable domain, with the rest obtained from reference TRBV11-2 and TRBJ1-5, is as follows: EAGVAQSPRYKIIEKRQSVAFWCNPISGHATLYWYQQILGQGPKLLIQFQNNGVVDDSQLPKDRFSAERLKGVDSTLKIQPAKLEDSAVYLCASSYRGNQPQHFGDGTRLSIL.

This chain links TRBV10-3 with TRBJ1-1; 7 bases align to TRBD1. Germline CDR1 is ENHRY and CDR2 is SYGVKD. Germline trimming cut 10 bases from V and 1 base from J; bases unmatched to any gene: 3. The CDR3 is made up of 12 amino acids. The CDR3 DNA reads TGTGCCACCGGGACAGCGAACACTGAAGCTTTCTTT. Protein sequence: CATGTANTEAFF.

This sequence joins TRBV7-2 and TRBJ2-5; D uncertain. This CDR3 spans 13 amino acids. The germline V gene encodes CDR1 SGHTA and CDR2 FQGNSA. V gave up 5 bases and J gave up 4 bases, with 11 bases separating them. CDR3 residues: CASSLRLSETQYF. The DNA of the CDR3 is TGTGCCAGCAGCCTAAGACTGTCAGAGACCCAGTACTTC.

V usage is TRBV5-6 and J usage is TRBJ2-5; the D gene is possibly TRBD1 (6 bases). Trimming shortened V by 1 base and J by 1 base, and 8 bases separated the two germline ends. CDR1 and CDR2 (germline): SGHDT, YYEEEE. The CDR3 loop spans 14 amino acids. The CDR3, as DNA: TGTGCCAGCAGCTTGATCAGGGGCCAAGAGACCCAGTACTTC. Its protein is CASSLIRGQETQYF.

This clone was picked up a small number of times. The genes are TRBV7-8 and TRBJ2-6; TRBD1 matches at 8 bases. The CDR3 has 16 amino acids. Germline V lookup: CDR1 SGHVS, CDR2 FQNEAQ. V shed 5 bases, J shed 0 bases, and the junction held 3 bases outside the gene matches. The CDR3 DNA reads TGTGCCAGCAGCAGGACAGGGCCCTCTGGGGCCAACGTCCTGACTTTC. Its protein is CASSRTGPSGANVLTF.

Here the CDR3 reads CASGQGPSYEQYF. CDR3 DNA: TGTGCCAGCGGACAGGGGCCCTCCTACGAGCAGTACTTC. The gene calls are TRBV7-9 and TRBJ2-7, with TRBD1 matching over 9 bases. The CDR3 has 13 residues. With V trimmed by 8 bases and J by 0 bases, 2 bases remained unmatched. Germline V gene sequence: CDR1 SEHNR, CDR2 FQNEAQ (reference sequence).

This chain links TRBV7-7 with TRBJ2-5, with D perhaps TRBD1 (5 bases). There are 15 residues in the CDR3. The ends were cut back, 5 bases at V and 1 base at J, with 14 bases in the middle. Germline CDR1 reads SSHAT; CDR2 reads FNYEAQ (reference sequence). This CDR3 is CASSTRQGSQETQYF. The DNA of the CDR3 is TGTGCCAGCAGCACCCGTCAGGGATCCCAAGAGACCCAGTACTTC.

This clone came up once. This could be a read error, since a much larger clone is one nucleotide away. The V and J genes are TRBV7-9 and TRBJ1-1; 8 bases are shared with TRBD1. Germline values: CDR1 SEHNR, CDR2 FQNEAQ (reference sequence). The CDR3 runs to 14 residues. The V gene end was trimmed by 6 bases and the J gene end by 5 bases; junction bases not matched to a gene: 8. This CDR3 is CASSPTGGGTEAFF. CDR3 sequence (DNA): TGTGCCAGCAGTCCCACAGGGGGAGGGACTGAAGCTTTCTTT.

The rearrangement links TRBV19 to TRBJ1-5, with 8 bases identical to TRBD1. The CDR3 covers 15 residues. Germline V gene data show CDR1 as LNHDA and CDR2 as SQIVND (reference sequence). V trimming: 4 bases; J trimming: 1 base; junction bases outside the gene matches: 3. The CDR3 nucleotides are TGTGCCAGTAGTACCCGGACAGGGAGCAATCAGCCCCAGCATTTT. Translating gives CASSTRTGSNQPQHF.

V is TRBV9 and J is TRBJ1-5; tentative D call: TRBD1 (5 bases). The CDR3 runs 16 residues. Germline CDR1 is SGDLS and CDR2 is YYNGEE. V lost 10 bases and J 6 bases, leaving 26 bases between the germline ends. CDR3 coding DNA: TGTGCCCCAAGGGGACCGGACTCTCACGGGGGTCAGCCCCAGCATTTT. Its protein product is CAPRGPDSHGGQPQHF.

The rearrangement uses TRBV5-4 and TRBJ2-1; D gene ambiguous. Per the germline V gene, CDR1 is SGHNT and CDR2 is YYREEE (reference sequence). Trimming removed 4 bases from V and 8 bases from J, with 7 bases in between. There are 11 residues in the CDR3. The CDR3 is CASSLFHEQFF. The CDR3 DNA reads as TGTGCCAGCAGCCTTTTCCATGAGCAGTTCTTC.

This sequence joins TRBV7-9 and TRBJ1-4; D unresolved. This CDR3 has 13 amino acids. V lost 4 bases, J lost 8 bases, and 11 bases lay in between. CDR1 SEHNR and CDR2 FQNEAQ come from the germline V gene (reference sequence). CDR3 sequence: CASSSLGEEKLFF. The CDR3 nucleotides are TGTGCCAGCAGCTCCTTGGGCGAGGAAAAACTGTTTTTT.